This T cell receptor beta chain was captured by sequencing in a study of T-cell memory formation after mild COVID-19. There are many counts of this clonotype. Antigen: not known. Findings of the study overall: CD4+ clones that contracted lay mainly in CM and EM; CD8+ ones lay in EMRA.

MiXCR, applied by TCRdb to the 5' RACE reads, yields one record per CDR3 protein. The table shows approximately 580,000 distinct CDR3 sequences, with around 21% occurring only once. V dropped 4 bases and J dropped 3 bases, with 9 bases sitting between them. Germline V gene sequence: CDR1 MNHNS, CDR2 SASEGT. This CDR3 contains 13 residues. This chain joins TRBV6-1 and TRBJ1-1; D gene ambiguous. The sequence derives from an adult woman who had mild COVID-19 (a few samples of this study predate the infection). Cell type and time point are not known. The sequenced sample consisted of PBMCs or a T cell subset sorted from them (not recorded which). The CDR3 protein is CASSASRDTEAFF. The CDR3 bases are TGTGCCAGCAGTGCCTCGAGGGACACTGAAGCTTTCTTT.